This TCR beta chain was recovered during a study of T cells after yellow fever vaccination. The wider study: Some fractions had low cell numbers, and these were prepared with SMART-Seq v4 Ultra Low Input.

Notes on the study in general: Peaking faster, on day 5 versus 15, the secondary response was nonetheless weaker.

Via MiXCR, TCRdb re-called the 5' RACE reads, giving one row per CDR3 protein. In the table there are fewer than 400,000 distinct CDR3 sequences, about 6.2% of which are singletons. The CDR3 runs 17 residues. The V end was cut by 5 bases, the J end by 0 bases, with 17 bases between. Germline loops: CDR1 MNHEY, CDR2 SVGAGI. A remark on this clonotype: Its antigen remains unidentified.

The chain joins TRBV6-5 to TRBJ2-1, with D perhaps TRBD1 (5 bases). The sequences come from PBMCs, collected 5 days after the yellow fever booster vaccination. This clonotype originated in a man in his thirties or forties who received the YFV17D yellow fever vaccine. The CDR3 region is CASSPRRGTLSYNEQFF. The CDR3 DNA is TGTGCCAGCAGTCCTCGAAGGGGTACTCTCTCCTACAATGAGCAGTTCTTC.